This entry features one T cell receptor (beta chain) sequence. An end of the junction differs from the germline gene, which may be a read error. The entry originates in a study of neurological immune-mediated disorders. Germline-derived CDR1 and CDR2 are SGDLS and YYNGEE. There are 15 residues in the CDR3. TCRdb re-derived calls from the 5' RACE reads in MiXCR, one entry per CDR3 protein. The table lists roughly 55,000 distinct CDR3 sequences, around 17% of them singletons. Healthy control participants comprised blood bank volunteers in Maryland, USA. The TCR comes from a man in his sixties in good health. The chain recombines TRBV9 with TRBJ2-7; 11 bases match TRBD2. The sequenced sample was PBMCs. CDR3 region: CANSAGLAAVHEHYF. As DNA, the CDR3 is TGTGCCAACAGCGCGGGACTAGCGGCGGTCCACGAGCATTACTTC.